This T cell receptor (beta chain) was identified in a study of patients and donors after allogeneic stem cell transplantation. In TCRdb, the RT-PCR reads were re-called with MiXCR into one record per CDR3 protein. Of 920,000 or so distinct CDR3 sequences in the sample, 18% are singletons; the top ten hold around 6%. After removal of 5 bases from V and 5 bases from J, the junction contained 10 bases not matched to a gene. CDR1 and CDR2 (germline): SEHNR, FQNEAQ (reference sequence). The CDR3 runs 16 residues. This clonotype was found a few times. Material for sequencing was blood, either unsorted or a sorted T cell fraction (not recorded which). The rearrangement joins TRBV7-9 to TRBJ2-5, with 11 bases that match TRBD2. The TCR sequence derives from a human donor who was either an allogeneic HSCT recipient or a stem cell or donor lymphocyte infusion donor (not recorded which). It is not recorded whose cells these are; they may come from a transplant donor. CDR3 in amino acids: CASSLGTSGIGETQYF. The CDR3 nucleotides read TGTGCCAGCAGCCTCGGGACTAGCGGTATCGGGGAGACCCAGTACTTC.